The 8 T cell receptor beta chains listed next were all sequenced from one sample in a study of early T cells in non-severe SARS-CoV-2 infection. TCRdb used MiXCR to reprocess the 5' RACE reads, holding one entry per CDR3 protein. The table includes about 30,000 distinct CDR3 sequences, roughly 6.6% detected once. The sample taken for sequencing was whole blood. These receptors came from an adult who was a healthcare worker with PCR-confirmed SARS-CoV-2 infection or an uninfected control (not recorded which).

This clonotype occurred many times. The chain uses TRBV18 and TRBJ1-1, with 9 positions matching TRBD1. Germline-derived CDR1 and CDR2 are KGHSH and LQKENI. There are 14 residues in the CDR3. V dropped 6 bases and J dropped 5; count of bases not matched to a gene: 7. CDR3 residues: CASSSGQGITEAFF. The CDR3 DNA is TGTGCCAGCTCCAGTGGACAGGGGATAACTGAAGCTTTCTTT.

This clonotype was recorded many times. The chain is built from TRBV12-3 or TRBV12-4 and TRBJ2-3, with 14 bases that match TRBD2. This CDR3 spans 18 amino acids. V gave up 5 bases and J gave up 4 bases; unmatched junction bases: 11. CDR3: CASSPSGTSGSHPDTQYF. The CDR3 DNA follows: TGTGCCAGCAGTCCCTCCGGGACTAGCGGGAGCCACCCAGATACGCAGTATTTT.

This clonotype was observed at least ten times. The chain has TRBV5-1 and TRBJ1-4; TRBD1 might be the D (6 bases). Germline V gene sequence: CDR1 SGHRS, CDR2 YFSETQ. V dropped 0 bases and J dropped 4 bases, with 13 bases sitting between them. CDR3 length: 16 amino acids. CDR3 region: CASSLAGGSLNEKLFF. CDR3 DNA sequence: TGCGCCAGCAGCTTGGCCGGGGGCTCCCTTAATGAAAAACTGTTTTTT. Full variable domain (missing parts from reference TRBV5-1 and TRBJ1-4): KAGVTQTPRYLIKTRGQQVTLSCSPISGHRSVSWYQQTPGQGLQFLFEYFSETQRNKGNFPGRFSGRQFSNSRSEMNVSTLELGDSALYLCASSLAGGSLNEKLFFGSGTQLSVL.

This clonotype was detected ten times or more. The rearrangement uses TRBV2 and TRBJ1-1; D is perhaps TRBD1 (6 bases). This CDR3 has 11 amino acids. Trimming took off 6 bases at V and 4 bases at J, with 6 bases between the two ends. CDR1 SNHLY and CDR2 FYNNEI come from the germline V gene. The CDR3 bases are TGTGCCAGCAGACAGGGCACTGAAGCTTTCTTT. Amino acids: CASRQGTEAFF.

This clonotype has a count of ten or more. The chain is built from TRBV24-1 and TRBJ2-1; D remains unclear. The germline CDR1 and CDR2 sequences are KGHDR and SFDVKD. The V gene lost 3 bases and the J gene lost 7 bases, with 18 bases spanning the gap. The CDR3 consists of 16 residues. The CDR3 DNA sequence: TGTGCCACCAGTGATCGGACCACAACTCTCGGGAATGAGCAGTTCTTC. Protein sequence: CATSDRTTTLGNEQFF.

This CDR3 reads CASSLVWGGASEAFF. CDR3 coding DNA: TGTGCCAGCAGCTTAGTTTGGGGGGGCGCTTCTGAAGCTTTCTTT. V usage is TRBV7-2 and J usage is TRBJ1-1; tentative D call: TRBD1 (6 bases). Germline assignment: CDR1 SGHTA and CDR2 FQGNSA. The CDR3 runs to 15 residues. Trimming took off 1 base at V and 6 bases at J, with 15 bases between the two ends.

This chain joins TRBV20-1 and TRBJ1-2, with a weak D call TRBD1 (6 bases). The CDR3 is made up of 13 amino acids. Germline CDR1 DFQATT, CDR2 SNEGSKA (reference sequence). V was clipped by 5 bases and J by 2 bases, with 12 bases between them. The CDR3 is CSAGKTGNYGYTF. DNA for the CDR3: TGCAGTGCTGGTAAGACAGGCAACTATGGCTACACCTTC.

This clonotype was recorded at least ten times. This rearrangement joins TRBV4-2 to TRBJ1-2; no firm D call. The CDR3 is 15 residues long. Trimming removed 1 base from V and 7 bases from J, with 16 bases in between. Germline CDR1 LGHNA, CDR2 YNFKEQ. The CDR3 spells CASSQGFALISGYTF. DNA of the CDR3: TGTGCCAGCAGCCAAGGGTTTGCCTTAATCTCTGGCTACACCTTC.